These 16 T cell receptor beta chains were all obtained from the same sample, sequenced in a study of untreated major depressive disorder. Whole-study results and caveats: Depressed patients' CD4+ T cells carried increased TRBV05-01 (Vbeta 5.1) usage versus control CD4+ T cells.

Their specific antigens are unknown. This table comes from immunoSEQ multiplex PCR, and its TCRdb copy is limited to in-frame clones, with some not included. The data hold about 25,000 clones, with about 89% observed a single time. Source material: CD4+ T cells from PBMCs. These receptors all come from a woman aged 25 to 45 with major depressive disorder.

This sequence joins TRBV27 and TRBJ2-3; D gene ambiguous. CDR1 is MNHEY, CDR2 SMNVEV, per germline (reference sequence). V was trimmed by 3 bases and J by 7 bases, leaving 11 bases between them. The CDR3 runs to 13 residues. The CDR3 DNA follows: TGTGCCAGCAGTTTTAGGGTTCGGAATACGCAGTATTTT. Translation: CASSFRVRNTQYF.

V is TRBV6-1 and J is TRBJ1-6, with a weak D call TRBD1 (5 bases). The germline CDR1 and CDR2 sequences are MNHNS and SASEGT. Deletions cut 2 bases from V and 0 bases from J, with 17 bases between. CDR3 size: 19 residues. CDR3 coding DNA: TGTGCCAGCAGTGAAAGTGATGGGGCGCCGAGCTCCTATAATTCACCCCTCCACTTT. Amino acids: CASSESDGAPSSYNSPLHF.

V and J are TRBV2 and TRBJ2-5; 13 nucleotides align to TRBD2. CDR1 and CDR2 from the germline V gene are SNHLY and FYNNEI. The CDR3 runs 15 residues. V shed 6 bases, J shed 3 bases, and the junction held 4 bases outside the gene matches. CDR3 nucleotides: TGTGCCAGCAGAAAGACTAGCGGGGGGAAAGAGACCCAGTACTTC. Its protein product is CASRKTSGGKETQYF.

The rearrangement links TRBV28 to TRBJ1-1; D unresolved. Between the trimmed V and J ends, which lost 5 bases and 4 bases, there was a span of 11 bases. The CDR3 runs to 13 residues. Germline V gene lookup returns CDR1 MDHEN and CDR2 SYDVKM. In nucleotides, the CDR3 is TGTGCCAGCAGTACTACAACAGCCACTGAAGCTTTCTTT. It codes for CASSTTTATEAFF. The full variable domain, completed using reference TRBV28 and TRBJ1-1, is DVKVTQSSRYLVKRTGEKVFLECVQDMDHENMFWYRQDPGLGLRLIYFSYDVKMKEKGDIPEGYSVSREKKERFSLILESASTNQTSMYLCASSTTTATEAFFGQGTRLTVV.

This chain connects TRBV25-1 to TRBJ2-1, with 7 bases fitting TRBD1. The CDR3 spans 16 residues. With V trimmed by 4 bases and J by 2 bases, 8 bases remained unmatched. Per germline, CDR1 MGHDK and CDR2 SYGVNS. In DNA form, the CDR3 reads TGTGCCAGCAGTGGGAAAGACAGGGACCCCTACAATGAGCAGTTCTTC. Encoded protein: CASSGKDRDPYNEQFF.

V gene TRBV18 combines with J gene TRBJ1-1, with D uncertain. V lost 3 bases and J lost 4, with 15 bases in between. This CDR3 has 15 residues. Germline V gives CDR1 KGHSH, CDR2 LQKENI. CDR3 sequence (DNA): TGTGCCAGCTCACCCATAATCGGTTCGGTCACTGAAGCTTTCTTT. As protein: CASSPIIGSVTEAFF.

This chain links TRBV5-6 with TRBJ2-2, with D unclear. V gave up 4 bases and J gave up 5 bases, with 9 bases separating them. CDR3 length: 13 amino acids. The germline gives CDR1 SGHDT, CDR2 YYEEEE. CDR3 in DNA: TGTGCCAGCAGCCAAACTGCTACCGGGGAGCTGTTTTTT. Translating gives CASSQTATGELFF.

This clone was recorded only once. The rearrangement joins TRBV2 to TRBJ2-1; 12 nucleotides line up with TRBD2. The CDR3 length is 15 residues. V trimming: 6 bases; J trimming: 9 bases; junction bases outside the gene matches: 9. Germline values: CDR1 SNHLY, CDR2 FYNNEI. The CDR3 DNA reads TGTGCCAGCAGGTGGACTAGCGGGGCTACAGGTGAGCAGTTCTTC. Encoded protein: CASRWTSGATGEQFF.

This clone was found once. This chain's CDR3 is CASSQDLSRDTGFSGNTIYF. The CDR3, as DNA: TGCGCCAGCAGCCAAGACCTAAGTCGGGATACAGGGTTTTCTGGAAACACCATATATTTT. V gene TRBV4-1 combines with J gene TRBJ1-3, with D perhaps TRBD1 (6 bases). V gave up 0 bases and J gave up 1 base, with 22 bases separating them. This CDR3 has 20 amino acids. CDR1 and CDR2 from the germline V gene are MGHRA and YSYEKL.

The sample holds one count of this clone. V and J are TRBV29-1 and TRBJ2-3; D unclear. CDR1 and CDR2 from the germline V gene are SQVTM and ANQGSEA. CDR3 length: 12 residues. Trimming shortened V by 7 bases and J by 3 bases, and 11 bases separated the two germline ends. CDR3 sequence: CSALILTDTQYF. The CDR3 DNA sequence: TGCAGCGCACTAATTTTGACAGATACGCAGTATTTT.

A few counts support this clone. V is TRBV6-6 and J is TRBJ1-2, with 9 positions matching TRBD1. CDR1 is MNHNY and CDR2 is SVGAGI in the germline V gene (reference sequence). The length of the CDR3 is 14 residues. With V trimmed by 5 bases and J by 4 bases, 5 bases remained unmatched. CDR3 sequence: CASSATGGSYGYTF. Written as DNA, the CDR3 is TGTGCCAGCAGTGCAACAGGGGGCTCCTATGGCTACACCTTC.

The chain carries TRBV10-2 and TRBJ2-7; 9 bases map to TRBD2. J lost 0 bases, V lost 6 bases, and 6 bases had no gene match. This CDR3 contains 15 residues. Germline CDR1 is WSHSY and CDR2 is SAAADI. CDR3 DNA sequence: TGCGCCAGCAGCGCCGATAGCGGGAGCTCCTACGAGCAGTACTTC. Translating it yields CASSADSGSSYEQYF.

Turning to this clone: Other DNA sequences of this sample code for an identical CDR3. This chain links TRBV4-3 with TRBJ1-1, with D hard to call. The CDR3 is 14 amino acids. The germline V and J ends were trimmed by 0 bases and 1 base, with 6 bases remaining between them. Germline V lookup: CDR1 LGHNA, CDR2 YSLEER. The DNA of the CDR3 is TGCGCCAGCAGCCAAGAAAACTCGAACACTGAAGCTTTCTTT. Translating it yields CASSQENSNTEAFF.

This clone has a single count. The V gene is TRBV2, the J gene TRBJ2-2; D unresolved. Deletions cut 0 bases from V and 6 bases from J, with 11 bases between. Germline CDR1 and CDR2: SNHLY and FYNNEI. The CDR3 consists of 15 residues. The CDR3 DNA follows: TGTGCCAGCAGTGAAGCGTTCTGGAATTCCGGGGAGCTGTTTTTT. Protein product: CASSEAFWNSGELFF.

This chain connects TRBV5-6 to TRBJ2-3; D remains unclear. This CDR3 contains 17 residues. Trimming shortened V by 2 bases and J by 6 bases, and 22 bases separated the two germline ends. The germline V gene encodes CDR1 SGHDT and CDR2 YYEEEE. The CDR3: CASSLGPPVAQADTQYF. Written as DNA, the CDR3 is TGTGCCAGCAGCTTAGGTCCCCCCGTTGCCCAGGCGGATACGCAGTATTTT.

This chain connects TRBV18 to TRBJ1-4; no clear D gene. Germline V gene lookup returns CDR1 KGHSH and CDR2 LQKENI. The CDR3 has 16 residues. V was cut by 4 bases and J by 0 bases, with 12 bases left in between. For the CDR3, the DNA is TGTGCCAGCTCACTTAACGGACCTTCAACTAATGAAAAACTGTTTTTT. This translates into CASSLNGPSTNEKLFF. The full variable domain, in which reference TRBV18 and TRBJ1-4 provide the parts outside the CDR3, is NAGVMQNPRHLVRRRGQEARLRCSPMKGHSHVYWYRQLPEEGLKFMVYLQKENIIDESGMPKERFSAEFPKEGPSILRIQQVVRGDSAAYFCASSLNGPSTNEKLFFGSGTQLSVL.